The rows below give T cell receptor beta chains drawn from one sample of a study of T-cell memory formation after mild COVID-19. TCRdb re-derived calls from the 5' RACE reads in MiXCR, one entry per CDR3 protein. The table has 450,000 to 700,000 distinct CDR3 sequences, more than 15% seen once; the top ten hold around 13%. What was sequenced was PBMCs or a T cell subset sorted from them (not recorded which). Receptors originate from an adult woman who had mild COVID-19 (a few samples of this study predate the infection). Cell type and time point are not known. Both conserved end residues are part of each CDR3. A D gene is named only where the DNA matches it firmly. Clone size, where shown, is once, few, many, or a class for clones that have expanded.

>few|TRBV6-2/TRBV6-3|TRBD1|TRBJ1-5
CASKGTANNQPQHF
TGTGCCAGCAAAGGGACAGCGAACAATCAGCCCCAGCATTTT
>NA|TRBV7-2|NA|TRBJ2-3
CASSLGPAARGNTQYF
TGTGCCAGCAGCTTAGGCCCAGCGGCGAGGGGGAATACGCAGTATTTT
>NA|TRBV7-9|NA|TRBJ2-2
CASSTQVAGELFF
TGTGCCAGCAGCACCCAGGTAGCCGGGGAGCTGTTTTTT
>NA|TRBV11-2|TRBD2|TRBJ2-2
CASSLEAGTSGDTGELFF
TGTGCCAGCAGCTTAGAGGCCGGGACTAGCGGGGATACCGGGGAGCTGTTTTTT
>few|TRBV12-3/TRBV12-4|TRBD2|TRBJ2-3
CASSIAGPDTQYF
TGTGCCAGCAGCATAGCGGGGCCAGATACGCAGTATTTT
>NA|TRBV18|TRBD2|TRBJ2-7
CASSPRTSGVYEQYF
TGTGCCAGCTCACCAAGAACTAGCGGGGTCTACGAGCAGTACTTC
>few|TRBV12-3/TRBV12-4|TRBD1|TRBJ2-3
CASRETGGTDTQYF
TGTGCCAGCAGGGAGACAGGGGGCACAGATACGCAGTATTTT
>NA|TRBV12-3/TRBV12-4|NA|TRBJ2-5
CASSLFGQGGETQYF
TGTGCCAGCAGTTTGTTTGGCCAGGGCGGGGAGACCCAGTACTTC
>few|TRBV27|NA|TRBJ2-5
CASSPYRARETQYF
TGTGCCAGCAGTCCATACAGGGCGAGAGAGACCCAGTACTTC
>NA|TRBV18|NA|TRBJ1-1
CASSPLSGPMNTEAFF
TGTGCCAGCTCACCACTGTCAGGGCCGATGAACACTGAAGCTTTCTTT
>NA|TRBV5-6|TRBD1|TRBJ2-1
CASSSGQGAAETQFF
TGTGCCAGCAGCTCGGGACAGGGGGCGGCTGAAACGCAGTTCTTC
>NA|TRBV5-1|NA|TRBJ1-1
CASSPNSRQNTEAFF
TGCGCCAGCAGCCCCAACTCACGGCAGAACACTGAAGCTTTCTTT
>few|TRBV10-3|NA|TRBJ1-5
CAISSTGSGPQHF
TGTGCCATCAGTAGTACAGGATCAGGGCCCCAGCATTTT